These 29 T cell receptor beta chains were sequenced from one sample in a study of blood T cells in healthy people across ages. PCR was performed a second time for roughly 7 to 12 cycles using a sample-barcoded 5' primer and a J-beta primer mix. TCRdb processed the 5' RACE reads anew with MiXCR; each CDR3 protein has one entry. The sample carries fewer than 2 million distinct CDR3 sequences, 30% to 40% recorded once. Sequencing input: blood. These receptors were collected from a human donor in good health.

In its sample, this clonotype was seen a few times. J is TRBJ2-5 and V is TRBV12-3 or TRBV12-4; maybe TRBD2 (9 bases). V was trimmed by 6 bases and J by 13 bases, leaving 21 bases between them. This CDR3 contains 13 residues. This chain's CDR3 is CASSRSLAGTGYF. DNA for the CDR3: TGTGCCAGCAGCCGCAGTCTAGCGGGGACAGGGTACTTC.

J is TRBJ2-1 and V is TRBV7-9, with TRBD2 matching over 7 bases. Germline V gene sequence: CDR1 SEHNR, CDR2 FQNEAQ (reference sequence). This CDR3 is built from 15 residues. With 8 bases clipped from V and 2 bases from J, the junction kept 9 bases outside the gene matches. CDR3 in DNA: TGTGCCAGCGGCTACCTAGCGGTCCCCTACAATGAGCAGTTCTTC. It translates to CASGYLAVPYNEQFF. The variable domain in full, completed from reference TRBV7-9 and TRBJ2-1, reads DTGVSQNPRHKITKRGQNVTFRCDPISEHNRLYWYRQTLGQGPEFLTYFQNEAQLEKSRLLSDRFSAERPKGSFSTLEIQRTEQGDSAMYLCASGYLAVPYNEQFFGPGTRLTVL.

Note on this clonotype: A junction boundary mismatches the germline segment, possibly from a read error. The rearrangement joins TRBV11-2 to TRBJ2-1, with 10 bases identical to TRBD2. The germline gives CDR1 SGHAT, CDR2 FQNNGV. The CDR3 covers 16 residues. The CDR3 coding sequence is TGTGCCGGCAGGCCAATAGCGGGGGGACGTTACAATGAGCAGTTCTTC. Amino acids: CAGRPIAGGRYNEQFF.

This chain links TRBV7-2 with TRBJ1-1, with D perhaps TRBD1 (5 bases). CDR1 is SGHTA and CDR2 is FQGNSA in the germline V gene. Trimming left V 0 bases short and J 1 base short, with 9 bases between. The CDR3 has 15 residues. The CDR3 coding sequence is TGTGCCAGCAGCTTAGCAGGACACCCGAACACTGAAGCTTTCTTT. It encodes CASSLAGHPNTEAFF.

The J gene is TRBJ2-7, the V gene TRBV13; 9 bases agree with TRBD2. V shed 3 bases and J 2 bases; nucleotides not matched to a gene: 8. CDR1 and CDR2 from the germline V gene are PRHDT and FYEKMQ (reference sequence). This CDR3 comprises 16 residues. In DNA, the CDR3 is TGTGCCAGCAGCTTTGGCTCCGGGACTAGCACCTACGAGCAGTACTTC. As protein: CASSFGSGTSTYEQYF.

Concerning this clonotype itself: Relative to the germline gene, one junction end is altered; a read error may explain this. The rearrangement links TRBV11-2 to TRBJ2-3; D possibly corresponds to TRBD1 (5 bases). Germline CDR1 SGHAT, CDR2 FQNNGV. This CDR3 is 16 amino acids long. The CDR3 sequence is CASSLGTGISTDTRYF. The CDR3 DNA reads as TGTGCCAGCAGCTTAGGCACAGGTATTAGCACAGATACGCGGTATTTT.

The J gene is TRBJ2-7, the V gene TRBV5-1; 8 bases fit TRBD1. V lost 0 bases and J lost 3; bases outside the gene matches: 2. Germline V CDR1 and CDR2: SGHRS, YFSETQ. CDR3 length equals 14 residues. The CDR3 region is CASSLDTGGYEQYF. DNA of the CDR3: TGCGCCAGCAGCTTGGATACAGGGGGCTACGAGCAGTACTTC.

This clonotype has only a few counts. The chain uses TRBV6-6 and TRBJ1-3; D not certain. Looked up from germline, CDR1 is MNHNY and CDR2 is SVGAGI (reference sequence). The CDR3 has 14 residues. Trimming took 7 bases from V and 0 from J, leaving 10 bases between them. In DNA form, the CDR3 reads TGTGCCAGCACCCACGGCAACTCTGGAAACACCATATATTTT. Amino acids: CASTHGNSGNTIYF.

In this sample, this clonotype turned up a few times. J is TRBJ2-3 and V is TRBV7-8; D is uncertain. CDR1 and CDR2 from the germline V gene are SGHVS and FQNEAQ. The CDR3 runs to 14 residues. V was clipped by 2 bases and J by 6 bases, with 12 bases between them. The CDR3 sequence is CASSLFTLVDTQYF. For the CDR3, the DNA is TGTGCCAGCAGCTTATTCACCCTAGTGGATACGCAGTATTTT. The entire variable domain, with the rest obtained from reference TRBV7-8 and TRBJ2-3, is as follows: GAGVSQSPRYKVAKRGQDVALRCDPISGHVSLFWYQQALGQGPEFLTYFQNEAQLDKSGLPSDRFFAERPEGSVSTLKIQRTQQEDSAVYLCASSLFTLVDTQYFGPGTRLTVL.

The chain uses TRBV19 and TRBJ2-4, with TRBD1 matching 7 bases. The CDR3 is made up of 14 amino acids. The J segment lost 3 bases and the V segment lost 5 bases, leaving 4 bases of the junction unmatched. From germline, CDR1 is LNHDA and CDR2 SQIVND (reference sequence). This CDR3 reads CASSPYRGKNIQYF. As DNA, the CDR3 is TGTGCCAGTAGTCCGTACAGGGGCAAAAACATTCAGTACTTC.

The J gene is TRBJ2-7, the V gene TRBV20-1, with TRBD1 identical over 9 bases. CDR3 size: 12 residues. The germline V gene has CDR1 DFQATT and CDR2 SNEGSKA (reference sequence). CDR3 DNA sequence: TGCAGGGGGACAGGGTCCTCCTACGAGCAGTACTTC. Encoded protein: CRGTGSSYEQYF.

The CDR3 region is CASSLAGLADTQYF. The CDR3 DNA reads TGTGCCAGCAGCTTAGCGGGTCTAGCAGATACGCAGTATTTT. The chain has TRBV7-2 and TRBJ1-5, with D unresolved. The assigned J gene may be wrong: the sequence end matches TRBJ2-3 better. This CDR3 region has 14 residues. Germline lookup yields CDR1 SGHTA and CDR2 FQGNSA.

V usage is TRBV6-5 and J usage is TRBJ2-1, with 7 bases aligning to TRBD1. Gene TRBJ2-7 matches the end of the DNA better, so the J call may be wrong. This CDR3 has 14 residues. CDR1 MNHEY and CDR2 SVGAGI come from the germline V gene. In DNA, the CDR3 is TGTGCCAGCCGCGCTGGGGACAGCTTCTACGAGCAGTACTTC. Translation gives CASRAGDSFYEQYF.

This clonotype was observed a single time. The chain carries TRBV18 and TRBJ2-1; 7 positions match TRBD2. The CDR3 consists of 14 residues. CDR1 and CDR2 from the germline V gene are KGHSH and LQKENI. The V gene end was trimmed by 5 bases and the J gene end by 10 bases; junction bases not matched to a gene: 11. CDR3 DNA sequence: TGTGCCAGCTCAACTGTGGGAGGGGACGGCGAGCAGTTCTTC. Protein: CASSTVGGDGEQFF.

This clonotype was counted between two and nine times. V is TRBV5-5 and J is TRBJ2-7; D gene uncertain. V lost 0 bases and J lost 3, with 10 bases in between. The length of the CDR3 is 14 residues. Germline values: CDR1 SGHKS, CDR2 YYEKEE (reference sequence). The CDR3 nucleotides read TGTGCCAGCAGCTTGGGGGGATTACACTACGAGCAGTACTTC. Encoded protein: CASSLGGLHYEQYF.

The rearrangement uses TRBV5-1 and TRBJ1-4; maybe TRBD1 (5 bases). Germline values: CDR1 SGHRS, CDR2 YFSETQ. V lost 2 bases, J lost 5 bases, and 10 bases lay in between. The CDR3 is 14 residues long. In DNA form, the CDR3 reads TGCGCCAGCAGCTTCCGGGACGTAAATGAAAAACTGTTTTTT. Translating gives CASSFRDVNEKLFF.

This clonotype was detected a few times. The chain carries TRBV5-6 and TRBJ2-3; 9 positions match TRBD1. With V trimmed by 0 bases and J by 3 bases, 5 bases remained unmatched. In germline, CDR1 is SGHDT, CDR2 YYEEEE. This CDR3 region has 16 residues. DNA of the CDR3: TGTGCCAGCAGCTTGGTGGGACAGGGCGTGACAGATACGCAGTATTTT. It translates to CASSLVGQGVTDTQYF.

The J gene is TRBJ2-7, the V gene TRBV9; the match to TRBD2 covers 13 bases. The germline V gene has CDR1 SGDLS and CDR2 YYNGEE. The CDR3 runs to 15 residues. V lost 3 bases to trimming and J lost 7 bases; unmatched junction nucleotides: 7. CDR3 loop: CASSEGLAGLDEQYF. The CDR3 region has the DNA TGTGCCAGCAGCGAGGGACTAGCGGGGTTGGATGAGCAGTACTTC. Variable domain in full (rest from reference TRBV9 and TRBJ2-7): DSGVTQTPKHLITATGQRVTLRCSPRSGDLSVYWYQQSLDQGLQFLIQYYNGEERAKGNILERFSAQQFPDLHSELNLSSLELGDSALYFCASSEGLAGLDEQYFGPGTRLTVT.

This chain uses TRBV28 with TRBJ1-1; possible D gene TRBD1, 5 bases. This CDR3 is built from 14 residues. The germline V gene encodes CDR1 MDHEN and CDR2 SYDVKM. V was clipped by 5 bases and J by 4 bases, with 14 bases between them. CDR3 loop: CASSPPGFITEAFF. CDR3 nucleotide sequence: TGTGCCAGCAGTCCCCCAGGGTTCATCACTGAAGCTTTCTTT.

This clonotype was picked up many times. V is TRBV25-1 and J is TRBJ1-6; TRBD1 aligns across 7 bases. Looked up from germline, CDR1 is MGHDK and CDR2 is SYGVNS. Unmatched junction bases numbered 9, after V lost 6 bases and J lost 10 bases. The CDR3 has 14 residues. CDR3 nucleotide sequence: TGTGCCAGCAGCCGCGACAGGGCGTGGTCACCCCTCCACTTT. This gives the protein CASSRDRAWSPLHF. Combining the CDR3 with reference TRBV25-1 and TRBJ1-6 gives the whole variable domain EADIYQTPRYLVIGTGKKITLECSQTMGHDKMYWYQQDPGMELHLIHYSYGVNSTEKGDLSSESTVSRIRTEHFPLTLESARPSHTSQYLCASSRDRAWSPLHFGNGTRLTVT.

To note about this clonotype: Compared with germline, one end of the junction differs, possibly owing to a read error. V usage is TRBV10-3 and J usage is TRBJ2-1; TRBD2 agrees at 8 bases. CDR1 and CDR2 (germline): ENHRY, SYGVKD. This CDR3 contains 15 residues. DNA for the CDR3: TGTGCCATCAGTGGGACTAGCAGCCCCTACAATGAGCGGTTCTTC. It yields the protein CAISGTSSPYNERFF.

Here the CDR3 DNA reads TGCAGTGCTAGAGATCCTAATAGGGGGTACGAGCAGTACTTC. Translated: CSARDPNRGYEQYF. The rearrangement uses TRBV20-1 and TRBJ2-7; D is possibly TRBD1 (6 bases). V was shortened by 0 bases and J by 4 bases, with 13 bases between the two germline ends. The germline CDR1 and CDR2 sequences are DFQATT and SNEGSKA (reference sequence). There are 14 residues in the CDR3.

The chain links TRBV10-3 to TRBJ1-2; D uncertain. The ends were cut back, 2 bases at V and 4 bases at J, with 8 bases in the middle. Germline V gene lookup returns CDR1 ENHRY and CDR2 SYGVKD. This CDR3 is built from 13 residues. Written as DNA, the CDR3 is TGTGCCATCAGTGAGGGGGTCGGCTATGGCTACACCTTC. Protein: CAISEGVGYGYTF.

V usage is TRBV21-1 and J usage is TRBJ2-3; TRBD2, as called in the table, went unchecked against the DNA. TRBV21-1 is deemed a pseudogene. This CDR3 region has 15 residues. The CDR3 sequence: CASTGGFPSTDTQYF. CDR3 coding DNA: TGTGCCAGCACGGGGGGGTTCCCTAGCACAGATACGCAGTATTTT.

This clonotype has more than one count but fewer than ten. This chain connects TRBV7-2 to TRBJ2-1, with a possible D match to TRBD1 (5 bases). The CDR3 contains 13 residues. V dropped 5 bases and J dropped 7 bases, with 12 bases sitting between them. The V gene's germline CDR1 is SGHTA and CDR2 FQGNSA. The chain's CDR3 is CASSVSGLNEQFF. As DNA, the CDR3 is TGTGCCAGCAGCGTATCAGGGTTGAATGAGCAGTTCTTC.

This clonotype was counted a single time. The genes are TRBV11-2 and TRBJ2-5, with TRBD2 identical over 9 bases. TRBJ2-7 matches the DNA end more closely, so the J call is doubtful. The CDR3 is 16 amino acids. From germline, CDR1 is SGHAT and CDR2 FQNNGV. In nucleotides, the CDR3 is TGTGCCAGCAGCTTAGATCCACGGCTAGCGGGGAGCGAGCAGTACTTC. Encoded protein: CASSLDPRLAGSEQYF.

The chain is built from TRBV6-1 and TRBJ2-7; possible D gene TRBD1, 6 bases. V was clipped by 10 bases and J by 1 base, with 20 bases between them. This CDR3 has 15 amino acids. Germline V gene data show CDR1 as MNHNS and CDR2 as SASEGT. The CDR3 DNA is TGTGCCAATTGTTACGTCAGGGGCTTTTCCTACGAGCAGTACTTC. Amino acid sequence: CANCYVRGFSYEQYF.

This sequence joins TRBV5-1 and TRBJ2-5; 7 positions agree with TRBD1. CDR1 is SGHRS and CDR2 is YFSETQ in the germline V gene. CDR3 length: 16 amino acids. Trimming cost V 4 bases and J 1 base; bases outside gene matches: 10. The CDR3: CASSTRTGTAQETQYF. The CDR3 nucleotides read TGCGCCAGCAGCACCCGGACTGGGACAGCCCAAGAGACCCAGTACTTC.

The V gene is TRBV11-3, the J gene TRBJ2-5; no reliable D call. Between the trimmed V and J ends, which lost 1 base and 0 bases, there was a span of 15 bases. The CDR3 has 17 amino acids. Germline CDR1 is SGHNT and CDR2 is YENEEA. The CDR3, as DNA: TGTGCCAGCAGCTTAGGAGTTTGGTCGGCGGACCAAGAGACCCAGTACTTC. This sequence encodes CASSLGVWSADQETQYF.